The 3 T cell receptor beta chains listed next were all sequenced from one sample in a study of blood T cell repertoires in COVID-19 (dated by TCRdb to 2020 to 2022). Library generation was performed with the immunoSEQ multiplex PCR assay. TCRdb's version of the immuneACCESS table is confined to in-frame rearrangements and falls short of the full clone set. An unresolved V gene accounts for under half of the shortfall where checked; the remainder is of unknown origin. The sample yields 250,000 to 350,000 clones; approximately 90% were counted once. The ten largest clones capture under 15% of the sample. The sequenced sample consisted of peripheral blood. The origin of the receptors is a woman aged 60-75 years with acute or convalescent COVID-19.

The genes are TRBV19 and TRBJ1-1; 7 bases map to TRBD1. Germline values: CDR1 LNHDA, CDR2 SQIVND (reference sequence). CDR3 length: 15 amino acids. After removal of 4 bases from V and 4 bases from J, the junction contained 9 bases not matched to a gene. CDR3 bases: TGTGCCAGTAGTACCAGACAGGGATCGGTCACTGAAGCTTTCTTT. It yields the protein CASSTRQGSVTEAFF.

The chain employs TRBV6-2 or TRBV6-3 and TRBJ1-5, with TRBD1 as a possible D gene (5 bases). Germline CDR1 MNHEY, CDR2 SVGEGT. The CDR3 spans 17 residues. V lost 1 base and J 3 bases, leaving 16 bases between the germline ends. The DNA of the CDR3 is TGTGCCAGCAGTTACTTTGCAGGGAACCCATCCAATCAGCCCCAGCATTTT. The encoded protein is CASSYFAGNPSNQPQHF.

J is TRBJ1-1 and V is TRBV7-6; TRBD1 matches at 7 bases. In germline, CDR1 is SGHVS, CDR2 FNYEAQ. Unmatched junction bases numbered 6, after V lost 5 bases and J lost 0 bases. This CDR3 spans 15 amino acids. In DNA form, the CDR3 reads TGTGCCAGCAGCCCGGAACAGGGGATGAACACTGAAGCTTTCTTT. Amino acid sequence: CASSPEQGMNTEAFF.